This TCR beta chain was observed in a study of vaccination and CD4 T cells after COVID-19. Study-level information: Stimulation of cells relied on overlapping spike peptides derived from SARS-CoV-2, HCoV-NL63, HCoV-OC43 and HCoV-229E. The control cultures got either a CEFX pool, an HIV-1 Nef pool, or no peptide at all.

The treatment here: roughly 11-day PBMC culture with coronavirus spike peptide pools or control peptides (ViraFEST assay). ViraFEST sequenced TCRs after peptide-pool expansion of antigen-specific T cells. Findings and limits, study-wide: Post-vaccination, and not before, a median approximately 89% of reactive clones appeared in convalescent patients.

Notes on this clonotype: The antigen is unknown.

Sequencing of the DNA from cultured CD4+ T cells was carried out with the Oncomine TCR Beta short-read assay. In TCRdb, the PCR reads were re-called with MiXCR into one record per CDR3 protein. The table has 14,000 to 15,000 distinct CDR3 sequences, approximately 52% seen once; the top ten hold approximately 8%. The TCR was taken from a human donor who had recovered from COVID-19. The sample comprised CD4+ T cells from blood, cultured in vitro.

In DNA, the CDR3 is TGCGCCAGCAGCGTTCCGGGACAGGGGTACGAGCAGTACTTC. This sequence encodes CASSVPGQGYEQYF. The rearrangement joins TRBV5-1 to TRBJ2-7, with 10 bases identical to TRBD1. The CDR3 length is 14 residues. CDR1 and CDR2 (germline): SGHRS, YFSETQ. J lost 4 bases, V lost 4 bases, and 5 bases had no gene match.